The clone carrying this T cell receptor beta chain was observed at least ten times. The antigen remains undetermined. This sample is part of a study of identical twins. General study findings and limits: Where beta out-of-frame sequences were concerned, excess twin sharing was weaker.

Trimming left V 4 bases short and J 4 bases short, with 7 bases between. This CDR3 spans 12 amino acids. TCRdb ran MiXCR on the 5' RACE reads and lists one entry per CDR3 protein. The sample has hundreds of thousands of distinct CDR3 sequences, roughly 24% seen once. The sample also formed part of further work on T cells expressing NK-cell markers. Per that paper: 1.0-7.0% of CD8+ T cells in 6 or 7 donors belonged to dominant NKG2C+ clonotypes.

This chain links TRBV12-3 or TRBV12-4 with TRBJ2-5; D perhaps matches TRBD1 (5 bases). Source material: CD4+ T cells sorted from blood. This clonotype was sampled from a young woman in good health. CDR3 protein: CASSSTGETQYF. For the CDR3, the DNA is TGTGCCAGCAGTTCTACAGGAGAGACCCAGTACTTC.